This note documents a single T cell receptor (beta chain) sequence. The V end was cut by 5 bases, the J end by 2 bases, with 14 bases between. The germline V gene encodes CDR1 MNHNY and CDR2 SVGAGI (reference sequence). The CDR3 loop spans 15 amino acids. This record comes from a study of control samples from healthy donors and cancer patients. Measured with immunoSEQ multiplex PCR; TCRdb has only the in-frame clones, and not every one. The sample lists 150,000 to 200,000 clones; around 90% were seen once. The receptor was derived from a man younger than 40 in good health. This sequence joins TRBV6-6 and TRBJ2-3; D might be TRBD1 or TRBD2, each matching 5 bases. The sequenced material came from blood. CDR3 in amino acids: CASSPPGPYTDTQYF. In nucleotides, the CDR3 is TGTGCCAGCAGTCCCCCGGGGCCCTACACAGATACGCAGTATTTT.